This passage covers 24 T cell receptor beta chains from one sample sequenced in a study of OX40 agonist ivuxolimab in advanced cancers. Method: immunoSEQ multiplex PCR; TCRdb's copy keeps in-frame clones and lacks some. Among about 70,000 clones listed, around 80% were seen once. The sample in question was CD4+ or CD8+ T cells sorted from blood, obtained in a trial of the OX40 agonist ivuxolimab. Source of these receptors: an adult with an advanced solid tumor such as melanoma, head and neck, liver or kidney cancer.

The gene calls are TRBV5-4 and TRBJ2-1, with TRBD2 identical over 7 bases. The germline gives CDR1 SGHNT, CDR2 YYREEE (reference sequence). Trimming took 3 bases from V and 8 from J; bases not matched to a gene: 11. The CDR3 sequence is 15 residues long. CDR3 sequence (DNA): TGTGCCAGCAGCTCAAAACGTGACAGCGGGGATGAGCAGTTCTTC. This gives the protein CASSSKRDSGDEQFF.

V gene TRBV9 combines with J gene TRBJ2-5; no clear D gene. Trimming left V 4 bases short and J 2 bases short, with 9 bases between. Per the germline V gene, CDR1 is SGDLS and CDR2 is YYNGEE. The CDR3 runs 13 residues. CDR3 amino acids: CASSLNEQETQYF. The CDR3, as DNA: TGTGCCAGCAGCCTAAACGAACAAGAGACCCAGTACTTC.

This chain links TRBV5-1 with TRBJ2-5; D remains unclear. V was clipped by 2 bases and J by 5 bases, with 4 bases between them. The CDR3 has 11 amino acids. The germline gives CDR1 SGHRS, CDR2 YFSETQ. The CDR3 loop reads CASSLRETQYF. In DNA form, the CDR3 reads TGCGCCAGCAGCTTAAGGGAGACCCAGTACTTC.

This chain joins TRBV6-5 and TRBJ2-3, with D uncertain. CDR1 is MNHEY, CDR2 SVGAGI, per germline. The germline V and J ends were trimmed by 4 bases and 5 bases, with 16 bases remaining between them. The CDR3 extends over 15 amino acids. The CDR3 bases are TGTGCCAGCAGTTTTACCCCTAAGGAGAGAGATACGCAGTATTTT. This translates into CASSFTPKERDTQYF.

The rearrangement links TRBV4-1 to TRBJ2-3, with 7 bases aligning to TRBD2. J lost 1 base, V lost 1 base, and 5 bases had no gene match. The CDR3 runs 16 residues. Germline V gene lookup returns CDR1 MGHRA and CDR2 YSYEKL. DNA for the CDR3: TGCGCCAGCAGCCAAGTAGCTAGCGGCGGCACAGATACGCAGTATTTT. Residues: CASSQVASGGTDTQYF.

This sequence joins TRBV5-1 and TRBJ2-2; D ambiguous. V gave up 4 bases and J gave up 3 bases, with 10 bases separating them. CDR3 size: 14 residues. The germline CDR1 and CDR2 sequences are SGHRS and YFSETQ. CDR3 in amino acids: CASSLDGYTGELFF. The CDR3 DNA reads TGCGCCAGCAGCCTGGACGGCTACACCGGGGAGCTGTTTTTT.

The genes are TRBV11-2 and TRBJ2-5; D remains ambiguous. V shed 6 bases and J shed 4 bases, with 6 bases lying between them. Germline V gene lookup returns CDR1 SGHAT and CDR2 FQNNGV. The CDR3 has 11 residues. The CDR3 sequence: CASRIGETQYF. The CDR3 nucleotides are TGTGCCAGCAGAATAGGAGAGACCCAGTACTTC.

The V and J genes are TRBV5-4 and TRBJ2-7; TRBD1 matches at 8 bases. The CDR3 is made up of 14 amino acids. Trimming at V came to 4 bases and at J to 6 bases, leaving 9 bases not matched to a gene. Per germline, CDR1 SGHNT and CDR2 YYREEE (reference sequence). DNA for the CDR3: TGTGCCAGCAGCACCGGACAGGGAACCTCCGAGCAGTACTTC. It translates to CASSTGQGTSEQYF.

The rearrangement joins TRBV7-2 to TRBJ1-5, with TRBD1 as a possible D gene (5 bases). Germline V lookup: CDR1 SGHTA, CDR2 FQGNSA. The V end was cut by 5 bases, the J end by 6 bases, with 17 bases between. This CDR3 is built from 15 residues. In DNA, the CDR3 is TGTGCCAGCAGCCCCGAAAACAGGTTAAGTCAGCCCCAGCATTTT. Its protein product is CASSPENRLSQPQHF.

This chain uses TRBV19 with TRBJ2-3, with 9 bases aligning to TRBD1. The CDR3 spans 15 residues. Germline-derived CDR1 and CDR2 are LNHDA and SQIVND (reference sequence). V shed 4 bases and J 3 bases; nucleotides not matched to a gene: 5. As DNA, the CDR3 is TGTGCCAGTAGTAAGGACAGGGGAGGTACAGATACGCAGTATTTT. This translates into CASSKDRGGTDTQYF.

The V gene is TRBV6-6, the J gene TRBJ2-4; no clear D gene. The CDR3 spans 15 residues. The ends were cut back, 4 bases at V and 0 bases at J, with 10 bases in the middle. Per the germline V gene, CDR1 is MNHNY and CDR2 is SVGAGI (reference sequence). The DNA of the CDR3 is TGTGCCAGCAGTTGGCAACCTCTAGCCAAAAACATTCAGTACTTC. It translates to CASSWQPLAKNIQYF.

The chain joins TRBV10-3 to TRBJ1-5; 7 nucleotides agree with TRBD1. Germline loops: CDR1 ENHRY, CDR2 SYGVKD. CDR3 length: 13 amino acids. V trimming: 6 bases; J trimming: 7 bases; junction bases outside the gene matches: 6. The CDR3: CAISAGTEQPQHF. CDR3 in DNA: TGTGCCATCAGCGCCGGGACAGAACAGCCCCAGCATTTT.

CDR3 bases: TGTGCCAGCAGCTTGTGGCGGCGGACGGGTGGGGCCAACGTCCTGACTTTC. Amino acid sequence: CASSLWRRTGGANVLTF. The chain uses TRBV5-4 and TRBJ2-6; no definite D call. Germline CDR1 and CDR2: SGHNT and YYREEE (reference sequence). The ends were cut back, 1 base at V and 3 bases at J, with 14 bases in the middle. The length of the CDR3 is 17 residues.

The chain employs TRBV6-5 and TRBJ2-1; 9 bases are shared with TRBD1. Germline CDR1 and CDR2: MNHEY and SVGAGI. CDR3 size: 14 residues. Trimming removed 5 bases from V and 2 bases from J; junction bases left unmatched: 1. The CDR3 here is CASSNRGPYNEQFF. CDR3 DNA sequence: TGTGCCAGCAGTAACAGGGGGCCCTACAATGAGCAGTTCTTC.

This chain links TRBV9 with TRBJ2-6; 7 positions match TRBD1. The trim removed 3 bases at V and 0 bases at J, leaving 9 bases unmatched. The CDR3 contains 18 residues. Looked up from germline, CDR1 is SGDLS and CDR2 is YYNGEE. The CDR3 reads CASSDEGAAPSGANVLTF. Here the CDR3 DNA reads TGTGCCAGCAGCGATGAGGGGGCGGCACCCTCTGGGGCCAACGTCCTGACTTTC.

The chain recombines TRBV6-1 with TRBJ1-1; D is unclear. The V gene's germline CDR1 is MNHNS and CDR2 SASEGT. There are 13 residues in the CDR3. Trimming pared 4 bases from V and 0 bases from J, leaving 6 bases between. CDR3 region: CASSVDMNTEAFF. CDR3 nucleotides: TGTGCCAGCAGTGTCGACATGAACACTGAAGCTTTCTTT.

The J gene is TRBJ2-7, the V gene TRBV7-8; D may correspond to TRBD1 or TRBD2 (5 bases each). The CDR3 is 16 amino acids. CDR1 is SGHVS and CDR2 is FQNEAQ in the germline V gene. Trimming cost V 6 bases and J 4 bases, with 22 bases left between them. DNA of the CDR3: TGTGCCAGCAGTCCCCAGGGAGTGGGCTATCGTTACGAGCAGTACTTC. As protein: CASSPQGVGYRYEQYF.

V usage is TRBV19 and J usage is TRBJ1-5; 11 bases line up with TRBD1. The CDR3 extends over 17 amino acids. Unmatched junction bases numbered 7, after V lost 5 bases and J lost 1 base. The V gene's germline CDR1 is LNHDA and CDR2 SQIVND (reference sequence). CDR3 sequence (DNA): TGTGCCAGTAGTGCAGGGTGGACAGGGGGCAGCAATCAGCCCCAGCATTTT. It specifies CASSAGWTGGSNQPQHF.

The rearrangement uses TRBV7-6 and TRBJ2-5; D remains unclear. Germline CDR1 SGHVS, CDR2 FNYEAQ. V was pared by 5 bases and J by 7 bases, with 11 bases between. The length of the CDR3 is 12 residues. The CDR3 region is CASSPLSGTQYF. CDR3 nucleotides: TGTGCCAGCAGCCCCCTATCGGGGACCCAGTACTTC.

This rearrangement joins TRBV10-3 to TRBJ2-2, with 8 bases matching TRBD2. CDR1 and CDR2 from the germline V gene are ENHRY and SYGVKD. This CDR3 has 17 amino acids. The ends lost 2 bases at V and 1 base at J; junction bases unmatched: 6. This CDR3 is CAISEAVTSENTGELFF. The CDR3 DNA is TGTGCCATCAGTGAGGCTGTGACTAGCGAGAACACCGGGGAGCTGTTTTTT.

The chain employs TRBV13 and TRBJ1-2; the D is unclear. Germline values: CDR1 PRHDT, CDR2 FYEKMQ (reference sequence). V dropped 2 bases and J dropped 4 bases, with 5 bases sitting between them. The CDR3 is 12 residues long. The CDR3 sequence is CASSLRSYGYTF. CDR3 nucleotide sequence: TGTGCCAGCAGCTTAAGGAGCTATGGCTACACCTTC.

The V and J genes are TRBV4-1 and TRBJ2-7; 7 bases line up with TRBD1. J was trimmed by 4 bases and V by 1 base; bases with no gene match: 13. Germline V gene sequence: CDR1 MGHRA, CDR2 YSYEKL. CDR3 size: 17 residues. The DNA for the CDR3 is TGCGCCAGCAGCCAAGGGATTTCGGGACAGCTCTTTTACGAGCAGTACTTC. It is translated as CASSQGISGQLFYEQYF.

The sample holds many counts of this clone. The gene calls are TRBV28 and TRBJ2-2; no clear D. The V gene's germline CDR1 is MDHEN and CDR2 SYDVKM. V lost 3 bases and J 1 base, leaving 18 bases between the germline ends. The length of the CDR3 is 18 residues. The CDR3 protein is CASSFGASRLLNTGELFF. The DNA for the CDR3 is TGTGCCAGCAGTTTTGGCGCCTCTCGGCTCCTGAACACCGGGGAGCTGTTTTTT.

V gene TRBV5-6 combines with J gene TRBJ2-1; D not resolved. The V end was cut by 5 bases, the J end by 8 bases, with 8 bases between. The CDR3 is 11 residues long. Germline values: CDR1 SGHDT, CDR2 YYEEEE. Written as DNA, the CDR3 is TGTGCCAGCAGTTATTACGATGAGCAGTTCTTC. It is translated as CASSYYDEQFF.